The clone carrying this T cell receptor beta chain came up a few times. The protocol was immunoSEQ multiplex PCR, while the TCRdb copy is restricted to in-frame clones and leaves out a portion. The table has about 160,000 clones, roughly 73% seen once; the top ten hold roughly 2.8%. The data are from a study of blood T cell repertoires in COVID-19. Per the germline V gene, CDR1 is KGHSH and CDR2 is LQKENI. Trimming at V came to 5 bases and at J to 0 bases, leaving 4 bases not matched to a gene. The CDR3 runs to 15 residues. The receptor was derived from a man aged 65-85 years with acute or convalescent COVID-19. The chain couples TRBV18 to TRBJ2-3, with 8 bases aligning to TRBD2. The sequenced sample was peripheral blood. Here the CDR3 reads CASSERGPSTDTQYF. DNA of the CDR3: TGTGCCAGCTCAGAGCGGGGGCCTAGCACAGATACGCAGTATTTT.